This TCR beta chain was observed in a study of blood T cell repertoires in COVID-19. Looking at the study overall: The United States, Italy and Spain were the sources of the acute and convalescent COVID-19 samples.

Under the authors' procedure: The assay estimated nucleated cells by amplifying reference gene primers. Data came from immunoSEQ multiplex PCR; TCRdb stores just in-frame clones and leaves some out. For V, J and clone size, that table is used; D and trimming come from the DNA. Of around 310,000 clones listed, over 80% are singletons. Those who participated ranged in age from roughly 18 to 90 years and resided in roughly 26 US areas. Each recovered donor of Cohort 3 presented with two negative PCRs, clearance, or symptom resolution. CDR3 length: 13 residues. CDR1 is GTSNPN, CDR2 SVGIG, per germline (reference sequence). V lost 1 base and J lost 6, with 10 bases in between.

The chain joins TRBV30 to TRBJ1-5; perhaps TRBD1 as D (6 bases). The TCR was taken from a man in his thirties or forties who had recovered from COVID-19. Sequences were obtained from PBMCs or T cells enriched from blood (not recorded which). The CDR3 coding sequence is TGTGCCTGGAGTGCGGACAGTAGTCAGCCCCAGCATTTT. Amino acid sequence: CAWSADSSQPQHF. Filled out from reference TRBV30 and TRBJ1-5, the complete variable domain reads SQTIHQWPATLVQPVGSPLSLECTVEGTSNPNLYWYRQAAGRGLQLLFYSVGIGQISSEVPQNLSASRPQDRQFILSSKKLLLSDSGFYLCAWSADSSQPQHFGDGTRLSIL.